Listed below are T cell receptor beta chains from one sample, sequenced in a study of blood T cell repertoires in COVID-19. This table comes from immunoSEQ multiplex PCR, and its TCRdb copy is limited to in-frame clones, with some not included. Of roughly 500,000 clones detected, roughly 88% appear once; the ten largest clones hold 1.5% to 2%. Material for sequencing was PBMCs or T cells enriched from blood (not recorded which). All receptors derive from a woman aged 40 to 50 who had recovered from COVID-19. Each CDR3 is given with its conserved first and last residue. The order of the fields is V gene, D gene, J gene, clone size, CDR3 protein, CDR3 DNA. A D gene is named only where the DNA matches it firmly. A row's size may be missing; if present it is once, few, many or a size class.

TRBV7-9,-,TRBJ1-3,-,CASSPQQGIAGNTIYF,TGTGCCAGCAGCCCACAACAGGGTATAGCTGGAAACACCATATATTTT
TRBV5-1,-,TRBJ1-2,-,CASSSGQTTNYGYTF,TGCGCCAGCAGCTCCGGACAGACCACTAACTATGGCTACACCTTC
TRBV11-3,-,TRBJ2-1,once,CASSLRARNEQFF,TGTGCCAGCAGCTTAAGAGCGCGTAATGAGCAGTTCTTC
TRBV6-4,-,TRBJ1-2,-,CASSDGGLGYTF,TGTGCCAGCAGTGACGGGGGACTGGGCTACACCTTC
TRBV7-9,TRBD1,TRBJ2-3,-,CASSLGWQGGTDTQYF,TGTGCCAGCAGCTTGGGCTGGCAGGGGGGCACAGATACGCAGTATTTT
TRBV24-1,TRBD1,TRBJ1-2,few,CATSDSRGGTATYGYTF,TGTGCCACCAGTGATTCCCGAGGGGGGACAGCGACCTATGGCTACACCTTC
TRBV3-1/TRBV3-2,-,TRBJ2-3,-,CASSFYERNTDTQYF,TGTGCCAGCAGCTTTTACGAGCGGAACACAGATACGCAGTATTTT
TRBV6-2/TRBV6-3,-,TRBJ1-1,-,CASSSRAGPWYEAFF,TGTGCCAGCAGTTCGAGGGCGGGGCCTTGGTACGAAGCTTTCTTT
TRBV7-8,TRBD1,TRBJ2-7,-,CASSFDRAAEQYF,TGTGCCAGCAGCTTCGACAGGGCGGCGGAGCAGTACTTC
TRBV28,TRBD2,TRBJ2-1,-,CASRTSGSSYNEQFF,TGTGCCAGCAGGACTAGCGGGAGCTCCTACAATGAGCAGTTCTTC
TRBV27,TRBD1,TRBJ1-1,-,CASSLGPGQATEAFF,TGTGCCAGCAGTTTAGGCCCGGGACAGGCCACTGAAGCTTTCTTT
TRBV10-3,TRBD1,TRBJ1-1,once,CAISEARGLDTEAFF,TGTGCCATCAGTGAGGCCAGGGGGTTGGACACTGAAGCTTTCTTT
TRBV5-1,-,TRBJ2-7,-,CASSAGSASDEQYF,TGCGCCAGCAGCGCTGGGAGTGCGTCGGACGAGCAGTACTTC
TRBV12-3/TRBV12-4,-,TRBJ1-1,-,CASRSGMNTEAFF,TGTGCCAGCAGATCAGGCATGAACACTGAAGCTTTCTTT
TRBV7-7,TRBD2,TRBJ2-1,-,CASSLVGGSSYNEQFF,TGTGCCAGCAGCTTAGTAGGCGGGAGCTCCTACAATGAGCAGTTCTTC
TRBV7-9,TRBD1,TRBJ2-1,-,CASSPDRANEQFF,TGTGCCAGCAGCCCGGACAGGGCAAATGAGCAGTTCTTC
TRBV4-1,TRBD1,TRBJ1-2,-,CASSLSAGQGSYTF,TGCGCCAGCAGCTTAAGCGCGGGACAGGGAAGCTACACCTTC
TRBV19,TRBD2,TRBJ2-3,-,CASSIGGLAAYTQYF,TGTGCCAGTAGTATAGGGGGACTAGCGGCTTATACGCAGTATTTT
TRBV4-3,-,TRBJ2-2,-,CASSQGYGRNTGELFF,TGCGCCAGCAGCCAAGGGTACGGGAGGAACACCGGGGAGCTGTTTTTT
TRBV13,-,TRBJ2-3,-,CASSLALGTDTQYF,TGTGCCAGCAGCTTAGCCCTCGGCACAGATACGCAGTATTTT
TRBV27,-,TRBJ2-3,-,CASSLEGWEPSTDTQYF,TGTGCCAGCAGTTTGGAGGGCTGGGAACCTAGCACAGATACGCAGTATTTT
TRBV10-1,-,TRBJ2-5,-,CASSEMGENQETQYF,TGCGCCAGCAGTGAGATGGGAGAGAACCAAGAGACCCAGTACTTC
TRBV13,TRBD2,TRBJ2-7,-,CASSIGTSGYYEQYF,TGTGCCAGCAGCATCGGGACTAGCGGCTACTACGAGCAGTACTTC
TRBV7-9,-,TRBJ1-2,-,CASSPRAPNRVTNYGYTF,TGTGCCAGCAGCCCTAGGGCCCCAAACAGGGTCACTAACTATGGCTACACCTTC
TRBV4-2,-,TRBJ1-5,-,CASSQGPDFQRPQHF,TGTGCCAGCAGCCAAGGCCCCGATTTCCAGCGACCCCAGCATTTT
TRBV7-2,-,TRBJ2-2,-,CASSLATGTYTGELFF,TGTGCCAGCAGCTTAGCTACAGGGACATACACCGGGGAGCTGTTTTTT
TRBV12-5,-,TRBJ1-5,-,CASGLVGAPNQPQHF,TGTGCTAGTGGTTTGGTAGGGGCCCCGAATCAGCCCCAGCATTTT
TRBV4-2,TRBD2,TRBJ2-3,-,CASQAGGILSTDTQYF,TGTGCCAGTCAAGCGGGAGGAATACTTAGCACAGATACGCAGTATTTT
TRBV7-2,TRBD2,TRBJ2-2,once,CASSLTTGGWVGELFF,TGTGCCAGCAGCTTAACGACGGGAGGTTGGGTCGGGGAGCTGTTTTTT
TRBV27,-,TRBJ1-1,once,CASSFSGNTEAFF,TGTGCCAGCAGTTTTTCCGGGAACACTGAAGCTTTCTTT
TRBV10-3,-,TRBJ2-1,-,CAISGTGSSYNEQFF,TGTGCCATCAGTGGTACAGGTAGCTCCTACAATGAGCAGTTCTTC
TRBV5-1,-,TRBJ2-3,-,CASSLAGTTTDTQYF,TGCGCCAGCAGCTTGGCTGGGACAACCACAGATACGCAGTATTTT
TRBV7-2,TRBD1,TRBJ1-2,-,CASSLFPPRRTGRDGYTF,TGTGCCAGCAGCTTATTCCCGCCCCGAAGGACAGGGCGGGATGGCTACACCTTC
TRBV6-5,TRBD1,TRBJ1-3,-,CASSPIGQGRDTIYF,TGTGCCAGCAGTCCCATCGGACAGGGAAGGGACACCATATATTTT
TRBV18,-,TRBJ2-7,-,CASSPPYGTDNYEQYF,TGTGCCAGCTCACCACCCTACGGGACTGATAACTACGAGCAGTACTTC
TRBV6-2/TRBV6-3,TRBD1,TRBJ2-1,few,CASSYTGGVREQFF,TGTGCCAGCAGTTACACAGGGGGAGTACGGGAGCAGTTCTTC
TRBV3-1/TRBV3-2,-,TRBJ2-1,-,CASRQGNEQFF,TGTGCCAGCAGGCAGGGTAATGAGCAGTTCTTC
TRBV18,-,TRBJ2-3,-,CASSPPGQGLDTQYF,TGTGCCAGCTCACCACCCGGCCAGGGGCTAGATACGCAGTATTTT
TRBV3-1/TRBV3-2,TRBD1,TRBJ2-7,-,CASSPEDRVFYF,TGTGCCAGCAGCCCGGAAGACAGGGTCTTCTACTTC
TRBV4-1,-,TRBJ2-1,few,CASSHLAKTSYNEQFF,TGCGCCAGCAGCCATCTAGCAAAGACCTCCTACAATGAGCAGTTCTTC
TRBV7-2,-,TRBJ1-2,once,CASSPGDGANYGYTF,TGTGCCAGCAGTCCGGGGGACGGGGCTAACTATGGCTACACCTTC
TRBV6-6,TRBD2,TRBJ2-5,once,CASRNGGKYQETQYF,TGTGCCAGCAGAAACGGGGGGAAGTACCAAGAGACCCAGTACTTC
TRBV5-6,TRBD1,TRBJ1-2,-,CASSWRPATGVDGYTF,TGTGCCAGCAGCTGGCGGCCCGCGACAGGGGTCGATGGCTACACCTTC
TRBV6-2/TRBV6-3,-,TRBJ1-2,-,CASSYLPGESGYTF,TGTGCCAGCAGTTACCTTCCAGGGGAAAGCGGCTACACCTTC
TRBV30,TRBD1,TRBJ1-5,-,CAWAGTGVSNSNQPQHF,TGTGCCTGGGCCGGGACAGGGGTGTCGAATAGCAATCAGCCCCAGCATTTT
TRBV7-2,TRBD1,TRBJ2-5,few,CASSTGDRLETQYF,TGTGCCAGCAGCACAGGGGACCGCCTGGAGACCCAGTACTTC
TRBV6-5,TRBD1,TRBJ1-6,-,CASSYSMGTVNSPLHF,TGTGCCAGCAGTTACTCGATGGGGACAGTCAATTCACCCCTCCACTTT